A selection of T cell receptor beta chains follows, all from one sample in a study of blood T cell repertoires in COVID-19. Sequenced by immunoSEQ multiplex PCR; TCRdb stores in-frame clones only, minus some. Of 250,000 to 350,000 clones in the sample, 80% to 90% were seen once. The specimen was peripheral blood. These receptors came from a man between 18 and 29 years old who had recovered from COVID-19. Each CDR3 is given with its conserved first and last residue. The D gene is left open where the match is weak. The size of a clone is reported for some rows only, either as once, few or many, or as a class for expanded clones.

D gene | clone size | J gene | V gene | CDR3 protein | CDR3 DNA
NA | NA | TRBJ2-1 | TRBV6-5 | CASSYWRSGKYNEQFF | TGTGCCAGCAGTTACTGGCGGTCAGGGAAATACAATGAGCAGTTCTTC
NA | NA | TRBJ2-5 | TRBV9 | CASSRVGVVRETQYF | TGTGCCAGCAGCCGCGTGGGAGTGGTACGAGAGACCCAGTACTTC
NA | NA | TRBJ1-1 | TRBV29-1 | CSVEDPDPPQGNTEAFF | TGCAGCGTTGAAGATCCGGATCCCCCTCAGGGGAACACTGAAGCTTTCTTT
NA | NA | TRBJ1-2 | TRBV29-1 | CSVSQNYGYTF | TGCAGCGTTTCACAGAACTATGGCTACACCTTC
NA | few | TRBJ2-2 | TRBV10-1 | CASRINFDGELFF | TGCGCCAGCAGAATAAACTTCGACGGGGAGCTGTTTTTT
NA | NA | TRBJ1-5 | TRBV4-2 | CASSQGTDRYSNQPQHF | TGTGCCAGCAGCCAAGGGACCGACAGGTATAGCAATCAGCCCCAGCATTTT
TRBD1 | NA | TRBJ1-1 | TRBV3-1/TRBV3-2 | CASSPLGQSNTEAFF | TGTGCCAGCAGCCCTCTGGGACAGTCGAACACTGAAGCTTTCTTT
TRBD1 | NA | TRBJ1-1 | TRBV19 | CASLPQGSMNTEAFF | TGTGCCAGCCTACCACAGGGGTCGATGAACACTGAAGCTTTCTTT
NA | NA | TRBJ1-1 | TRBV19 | CASSNYRENAEAFF | TGTGCCAGTAGTAACTACAGGGAGAACGCTGAAGCTTTCTTT
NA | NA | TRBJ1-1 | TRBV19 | CASSGESPEAFF | TGTGCCAGTAGTGGGGAGTCCCCTGAAGCTTTCTTT
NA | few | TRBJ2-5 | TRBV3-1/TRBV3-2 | CASSPSWGEEGQETQYF | TGTGCCAGCAGCCCTAGTTGGGGGGAGGAGGGCCAAGAGACCCAGTACTTC
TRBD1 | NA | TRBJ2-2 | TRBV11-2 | CASRTRQGNTGELFF | TGTGCCAGCAGAACCCGACAGGGCAACACCGGGGAGCTGTTTTTT
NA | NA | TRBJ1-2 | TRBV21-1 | CASSNDDRVLYGYTF | TGTGCCAGCAGCAATGATGACAGGGTGCTCTATGGCTACACCTTC
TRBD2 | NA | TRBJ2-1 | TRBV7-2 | CASSPTGTSGINEQFF | TGTGCCAGCAGCCCCACCGGGACTAGCGGGATCAATGAGCAGTTCTTC
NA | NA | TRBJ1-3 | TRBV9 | CASSVGQGFGNTIYF | TGTGCCAGCAGCGTAGGGCAGGGCTTTGGAAACACCATATATTTT
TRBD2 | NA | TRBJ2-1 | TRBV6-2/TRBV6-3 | CASSYAGLAANEQFF | TGTGCCAGCAGTTACGCCGGACTAGCGGCAAATGAGCAGTTCTTC
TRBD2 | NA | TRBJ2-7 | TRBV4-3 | CASSQEYGSGNYEQYF | TGCGCCAGCAGCCAAGAATATGGTAGCGGGAACTACGAGCAGTACTTC
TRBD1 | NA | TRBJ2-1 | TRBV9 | CASSVTGSYNEQFF | TGTGCCAGCAGCGTGACAGGGTCCTACAATGAGCAGTTCTTC
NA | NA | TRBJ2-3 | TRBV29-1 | CSVDRGERTDTQYF | TGCAGCGTTGACAGGGGAGAACGCACAGATACGCAGTATTTT
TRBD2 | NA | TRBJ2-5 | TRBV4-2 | CASSQGFGFGTSDETQYF | TGTGCCAGCAGCCAAGGGTTCGGGTTTGGGACTAGCGACGAGACCCAGTACTTC
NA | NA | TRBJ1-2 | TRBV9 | CASSSRGQDRTYGYTF | TGTGCCAGCAGCTCCAGGGGCCAAGACAGGACTTATGGCTACACCTTC
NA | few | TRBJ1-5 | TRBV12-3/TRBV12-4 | CASSLVGDQPQHF | TGTGCCAGCAGTTTAGTCGGGGATCAGCCCCAGCATTTT
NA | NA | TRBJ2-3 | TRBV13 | CASSLGSGLTDTQYF | TGTGCCAGCAGCTTGGGGTCAGGGCTCACAGATACGCAGTATTTT
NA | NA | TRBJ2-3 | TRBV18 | CASSPPQGGADTQYF | TGTGCCAGCTCACCACCCCAGGGTGGCGCAGATACGCAGTATTTT
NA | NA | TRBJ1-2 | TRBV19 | CASTERAGNYGYTF | TGTGCCAGTACAGAAAGGGCAGGGAACTATGGCTACACCTTC
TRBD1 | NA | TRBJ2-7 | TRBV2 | CASRPGTGNYEQYF | TGTGCCAGCAGACCCGGGACAGGGAACTACGAGCAGTACTTC
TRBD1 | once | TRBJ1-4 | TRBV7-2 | CASSRDRGTEKLFF | TGTGCCAGCAGCCGGGACAGGGGAACTGAAAAACTGTTTTTT
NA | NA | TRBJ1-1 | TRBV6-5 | CASRGGNVNTEAFF | TGTGCCAGCAGGGGGGGGAACGTGAACACTGAAGCTTTCTTT
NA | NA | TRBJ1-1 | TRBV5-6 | CASSLDGRGTEAFF | TGTGCCAGCAGCTTGGACGGGAGGGGCACTGAAGCTTTCTTT
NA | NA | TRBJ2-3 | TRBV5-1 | CASSPPSASTDTQYF | TGCGCCAGCAGCCCCCCTAGCGCCTCCACAGATACGCAGTATTTT
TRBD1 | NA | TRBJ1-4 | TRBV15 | CATSSSPGTANEKLFF | TGTGCCACCAGCAGCAGCCCCGGGACAGCCAATGAAAAACTGTTTTTT
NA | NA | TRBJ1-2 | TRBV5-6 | CASSFGHTDTNYGYTF | TGTGCCAGCAGCTTCGGACACACCGATACTAACTATGGCTACACCTTC
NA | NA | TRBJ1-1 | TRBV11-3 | CASSLGGRETEAFF | TGTGCCAGCAGCTTAGGAGGGCGTGAGACTGAAGCTTTCTTT
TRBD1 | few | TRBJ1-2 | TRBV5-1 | CASGTGGEGYTF | TGCGCCAGCGGGACAGGGGGCGAGGGCTACACCTTC
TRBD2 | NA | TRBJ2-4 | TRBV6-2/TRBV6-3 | CASSYYPSGAKNIQYF | TGTGCCAGCAGTTACTATCCTAGCGGGGCCAAAAACATTCAGTACTTC
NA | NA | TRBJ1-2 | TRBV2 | CASMVYQGNYGYTF | TGTGCCAGCATGGTGTACCAGGGGAACTATGGCTACACCTTC
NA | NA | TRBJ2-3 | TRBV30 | CAWSVSGASTDTQYF | TGTGCCTGGAGTGTGTCGGGAGCCTCCACAGATACGCAGTATTTT
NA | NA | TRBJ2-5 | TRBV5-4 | CASSLAQGREETQYF | TGTGCCAGCAGCTTGGCACAGGGCCGGGAAGAGACCCAGTACTTC
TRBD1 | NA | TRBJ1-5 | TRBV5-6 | CASSSSGQIYQPQHF | TGTGCCAGCAGCTCATCGGGACAGATCTATCAGCCCCAGCATTTT
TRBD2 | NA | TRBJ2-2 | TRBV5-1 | CASSSPGLAGAGELFF | TGCGCCAGCAGCTCCCCGGGACTAGCGGGGGCCGGGGAGCTGTTTTTT
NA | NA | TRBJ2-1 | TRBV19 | CASSMDSGASSYNEQFF | TGTGCCAGTAGTATGGATAGCGGCGCGAGCTCCTACAATGAGCAGTTCTTC
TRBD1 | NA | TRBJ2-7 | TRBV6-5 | CASSYSRQGSHEQYF | TGTGCCAGCAGTTACTCGCGACAGGGTAGCCACGAGCAGTACTTC
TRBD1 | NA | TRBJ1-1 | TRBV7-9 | CASSNTGGWPNTEAFF | TGTGCCAGCAGCAATACAGGGGGCTGGCCGAACACTGAAGCTTTCTTT
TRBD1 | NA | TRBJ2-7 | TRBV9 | CASSVGIGTGEDEQYF | TGTGCCAGCAGCGTAGGAATAGGGACAGGGGAAGACGAGCAGTACTTC
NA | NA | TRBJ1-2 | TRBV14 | CASSQTALGYTF | TGTGCCAGCAGCCAGACTGCATTGGGCTACACCTTC
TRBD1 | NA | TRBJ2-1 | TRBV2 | CASIRGQDNEQFF | TGTGCCAGCATCCGAGGACAGGACAATGAGCAGTTCTTC
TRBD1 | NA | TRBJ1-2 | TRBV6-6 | CASSLSRDREDGGYTF | TGTGCCAGCAGTTTATCCCGGGACAGGGAAGATGGTGGCTACACCTTC
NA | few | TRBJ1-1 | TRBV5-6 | CASSWNSGTEAFF | TGTGCCAGCAGCTGGAATTCAGGGACTGAAGCTTTCTTT